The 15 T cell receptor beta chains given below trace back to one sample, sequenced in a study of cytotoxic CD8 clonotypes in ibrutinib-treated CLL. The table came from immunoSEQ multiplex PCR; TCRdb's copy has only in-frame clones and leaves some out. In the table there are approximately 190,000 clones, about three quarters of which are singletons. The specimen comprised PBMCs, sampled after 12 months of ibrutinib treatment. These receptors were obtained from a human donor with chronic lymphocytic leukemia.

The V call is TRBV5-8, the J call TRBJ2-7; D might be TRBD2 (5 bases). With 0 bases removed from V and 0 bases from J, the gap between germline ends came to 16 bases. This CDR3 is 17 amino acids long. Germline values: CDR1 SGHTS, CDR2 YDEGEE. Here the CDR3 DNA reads TGTGCCAGCAGCTTGGCCCAGAGGGAATGGAGCTCCTACGAGCAGTACTTC. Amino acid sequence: CASSLAQREWSSYEQYF.

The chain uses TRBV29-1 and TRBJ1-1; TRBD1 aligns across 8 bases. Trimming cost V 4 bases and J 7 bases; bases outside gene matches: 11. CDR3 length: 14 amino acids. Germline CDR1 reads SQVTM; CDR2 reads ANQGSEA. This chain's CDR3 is CSVGDRGGKNEAFF. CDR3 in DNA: TGCAGCGTTGGAGACAGGGGAGGCAAGAATGAAGCTTTCTTT. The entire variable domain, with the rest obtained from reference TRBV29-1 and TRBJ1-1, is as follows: SAVISQKPSRDICQRGTSLTIQCQVDSQVTMMFWYRQQPGQSLTLIATANQGSEATYESGFVIDKFPISRPNLTFSTLTVSNMSPEDSSIYLCSVGDRGGKNEAFFGQGTRLTVV.

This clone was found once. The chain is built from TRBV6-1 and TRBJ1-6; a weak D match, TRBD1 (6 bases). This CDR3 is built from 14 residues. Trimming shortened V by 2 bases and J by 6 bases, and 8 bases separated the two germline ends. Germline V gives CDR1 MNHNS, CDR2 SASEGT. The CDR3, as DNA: TGTGCCAGCAGTGAACCAGGGGTTAATTCACCCCTCCACTTT. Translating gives CASSEPGVNSPLHF.

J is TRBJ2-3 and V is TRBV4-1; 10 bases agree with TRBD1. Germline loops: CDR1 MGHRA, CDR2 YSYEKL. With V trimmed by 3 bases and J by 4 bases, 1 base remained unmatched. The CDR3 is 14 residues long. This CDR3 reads CASSQGQGSDTQYF. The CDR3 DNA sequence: TGCGCCAGCAGCCAGGGACAGGGGTCAGATACGCAGTATTTT.

The CDR3 DNA reads as TGTGCCAGCAGGTCTCGGACAGGGGGCCGGGGTGAGCAGTTCTTC. Translation gives CASRSRTGGRGEQFF. The rearrangement links TRBV28 to TRBJ2-1, with TRBD1 matching 11 bases. The CDR3 length is 15 residues. The V and J ends lost 6 bases and 9 bases, in that order; junction bases with no gene match: 10. The germline gives CDR1 MDHEN, CDR2 SYDVKM.

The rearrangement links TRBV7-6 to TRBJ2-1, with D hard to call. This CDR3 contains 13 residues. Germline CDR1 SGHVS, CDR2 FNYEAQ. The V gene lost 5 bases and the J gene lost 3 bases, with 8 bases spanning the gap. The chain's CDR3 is CASSPEIYNEQFF. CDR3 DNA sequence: TGTGCCAGCAGCCCGGAAATCTACAATGAGCAGTTCTTC.

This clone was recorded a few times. The CDR3 coding sequence is TGTGCCGGACGGTGGACAGGGAGGCTCCAAGAGACCCAGTACTTC. It translates to CAGRWTGRLQETQYF. The chain employs TRBV7-3 and TRBJ2-5; 8 nucleotides agree with TRBD1. The CDR3 is 15 residues long. V gave up 11 bases and J gave up 1 base; unmatched junction bases: 12. Germline V gene lookup returns CDR1 SGHTA and CDR2 FQGTGA. The full variable domain, in which reference TRBV7-3 and TRBJ2-5 provide the parts outside the CDR3, is GAGVSQTPSNKVTEKGKYVELRCDPISGHTALYWYRQSLGQGPEFLIYFQGTGAADDSGLPNDRFFAVRPEGSVSTLKIQRTERGDSAVYLCAGRWTGRLQETQYFGPGTRLLVL.

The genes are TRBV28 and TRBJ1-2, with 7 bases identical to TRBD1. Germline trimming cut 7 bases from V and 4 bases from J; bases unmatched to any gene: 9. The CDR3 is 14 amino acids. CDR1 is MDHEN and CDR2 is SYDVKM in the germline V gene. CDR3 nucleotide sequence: TGTGCCAGCATTGTACCCAGGGGGGCCTATGGCTACACCTTC. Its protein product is CASIVPRGAYGYTF.

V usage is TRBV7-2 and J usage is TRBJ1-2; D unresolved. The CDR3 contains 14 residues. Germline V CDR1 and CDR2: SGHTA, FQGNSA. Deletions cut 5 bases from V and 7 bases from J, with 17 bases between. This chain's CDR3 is CASSPQSLGSGYTF. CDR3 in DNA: TGTGCCAGCAGCCCCCAAAGTCTAGGGTCTGGCTACACCTTC.

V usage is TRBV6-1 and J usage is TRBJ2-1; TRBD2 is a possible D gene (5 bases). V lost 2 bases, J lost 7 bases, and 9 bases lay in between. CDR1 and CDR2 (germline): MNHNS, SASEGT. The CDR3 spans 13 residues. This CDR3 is CASSEKWRNEQFF. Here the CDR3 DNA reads TGTGCCAGCAGTGAAAAGTGGAGGAATGAGCAGTTCTTC.

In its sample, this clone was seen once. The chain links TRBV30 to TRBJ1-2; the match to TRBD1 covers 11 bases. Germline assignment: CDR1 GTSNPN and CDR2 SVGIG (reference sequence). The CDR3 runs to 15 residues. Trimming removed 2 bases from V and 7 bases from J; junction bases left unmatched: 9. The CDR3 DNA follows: TGTGCCTGGAGTCCGTGGACAGGGGGCGTCGGTGGCTACACCTTC. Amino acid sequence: CAWSPWTGGVGGYTF.

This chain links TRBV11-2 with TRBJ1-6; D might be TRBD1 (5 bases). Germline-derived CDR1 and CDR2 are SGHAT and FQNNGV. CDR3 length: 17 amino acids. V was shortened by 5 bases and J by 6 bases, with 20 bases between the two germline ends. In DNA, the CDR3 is TGTGCCAGCAGCCCCGAGGATTTAGGGACCCGTAATTCACCCCTCCACTTT. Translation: CASSPEDLGTRNSPLHF.

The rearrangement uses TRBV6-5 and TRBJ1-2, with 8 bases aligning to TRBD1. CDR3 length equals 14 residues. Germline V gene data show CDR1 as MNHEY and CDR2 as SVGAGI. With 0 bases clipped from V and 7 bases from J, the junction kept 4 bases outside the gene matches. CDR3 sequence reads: CASSYSAGGFGYTF. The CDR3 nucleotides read TGTGCCAGCAGTTACTCGGCAGGGGGCTTTGGCTACACCTTC.

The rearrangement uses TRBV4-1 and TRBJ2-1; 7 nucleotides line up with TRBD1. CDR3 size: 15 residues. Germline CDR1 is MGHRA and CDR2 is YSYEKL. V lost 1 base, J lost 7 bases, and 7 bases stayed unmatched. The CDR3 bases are TGCGCCAGCAGCCAAGTCGGGCAGGGGGTGAATGAGCAGTTCTTC. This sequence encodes CASSQVGQGVNEQFF.

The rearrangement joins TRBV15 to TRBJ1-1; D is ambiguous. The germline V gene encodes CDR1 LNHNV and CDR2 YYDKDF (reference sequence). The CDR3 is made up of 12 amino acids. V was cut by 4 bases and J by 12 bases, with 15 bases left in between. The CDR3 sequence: CATSIPGLQPFF. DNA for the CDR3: TGTGCCACCAGCATACCCGGACTACAACCTTTCTTT. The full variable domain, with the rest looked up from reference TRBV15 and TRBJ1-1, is DAMVIQNPRYQVTQFGKPVTLSCSQTLNHNVMYWYQQKSSQAPKLLFHYYDKDFNNEADTPDNFQSRRPNTSFCFLDIRSPGLGDTAMYLCATSIPGLQPFFGQGTRLTVV.